A selection of T cell receptor beta chains follows, all from one sample in a study of T cell responses to AZD1222 COVID-19 vaccine. Sequencing used immunoSEQ multiplex PCR; TCRdb keeps in-frame clones, though not all of them. The data show over 150,000 clones, approximately 92% seen once. The source material was peripheral blood, sampled on day 0 of AZD1222 vaccination. The receptors derive from an adult in good health. CDR3s include the opening cysteine and the closing phenylalanine or tryptophan. The D gene is left open where the match is weak. Only part of the rows carry a size: once, few, many, or a class if the clone is expanded.

>TRBV11-3|TRBJ2-5|TRBD2|.
TGTGCCAGCAGCTTAGATACTAGCGGGGGGGTTGGTGAGACCCAGTACTTC
CASSLDTSGGVGETQYF
>TRBV2|TRBJ2-3|.|.
TGTGCCAGCAGTGAATTCATTGGGAGACAAGCAGATACGCAGTATTTT
CASSEFIGRQADTQYF
>TRBV5-5|TRBJ2-5|TRBD2|.
TGTGCCAGCAGCTTAGGCCGGGATGGCGGGGAGGGGACCCAGTACTTC
CASSLGRDGGEGTQYF
>TRBV19|TRBJ2-1|.|.
TGTGCCAGTAGTATACGTCCAGGGGTTTGGGATGAGCAGTTCTTC
CASSIRPGVWDEQFF
>TRBV9|TRBJ1-1|.|.
TGTGCCAGCAGCGTAGAAGGCAGGGGCCAAACTGAAGCTTTCTTT
CASSVEGRGQTEAFF
>TRBV23-1|TRBJ2-2|.|.
TGCGCCAGCAGCCCTGGGTGGGGGCACACCGGGGAGCTGTTTTTT
CASSPGWGHTGELFF
>TRBV28|TRBJ2-3|.|.
TGTGCCAGCAGTTTGGGGGGGGCCGGGTCGGATACGCAGTATTTT
CASSLGGAGSDTQYF
>TRBV5-1|TRBJ1-5|.|.
TGCGCCAGCAGCTTCAATTGGGATCAGCCCCAGCATTTT
CASSFNWDQPQHF
>TRBV7-2|TRBJ2-3|.|.
TGTGCCAGCAGCTCAGACAGGACTAGCACAGATACGCAGTATTTT
CASSSDRTSTDTQYF
>TRBV7-2|TRBJ2-5|.|.
TGTGCCAGCAGCTTATTGAGGGAGACCCAGTACTTC
CASSLLRETQYF
>TRBV5-1|TRBJ1-5|.|once
TGCGCCAGCAGCTTGTCGGGTCAGGGCATTCAGCCCCAGCATTTT
CASSLSGQGIQPQHF
>TRBV11-3|TRBJ1-1|TRBD1|.
TGTGCCAGCAGCCAGACAGGGTCGAACACTGAAGCTTTCTTT
CASSQTGSNTEAFF
>TRBV28|TRBJ2-7|.|.
TGTGCCAGCAGTTTATTTACCTACGAGCAGTACTTC
CASSLFTYEQYF
>TRBV28|TRBJ2-1|TRBD2|.
TGTGCCAGCAGTTTAAGGAGACTAGCGGATAATGCTGATGAGCAGTTCTTC
CASSLRRLADNADEQFF
>TRBV7-9|TRBJ2-1|.|.
TGTGCCAGCGTGCCCGGTACTAGAGAATACAATGAGCAGTTCTTC
CASVPGTREYNEQFF
>TRBV12-3/TRBV12-4|TRBJ1-5|.|.
TGTGCCAGCAGTCCGGACAGCAATCAGCCCCAGCATTTT
CASSPDSNQPQHF
>TRBV6-4|TRBJ2-3|TRBD2|.
TGTGCCAGCAGTGACTCGTGGACTAGCGGGGAAACAGATACGCAGTATTTT
CASSDSWTSGETDTQYF
>TRBV19|TRBJ1-5|TRBD1|.
TGTGCCAGCACAATGCGCAGGGGGCAAGGTCAGCCCCAGCATTTT
CASTMRRGQGQPQHF
>TRBV21-1|TRBJ2-7|.|.
TGTGCCAGCAGGGTAGTCAGAGGAATCTTC
CASRVVRGIF
>TRBV25-1|TRBJ1-5|.|.
TGTGCCAGCAGTGAATTCGATAGCAATCAGCCCCAGCATTTT
CASSEFDSNQPQHF
>TRBV7-8|TRBJ2-6|.|.
TGTGCCAGCAGCCTCCGGGACACCTTCTCTGGGGCCAACGTCCTGACTTTC
CASSLRDTFSGANVLTF
>TRBV6-2/TRBV6-3|TRBJ2-1|.|.
TGTGCCAGCAGTTCACAGGGCCTCTACAATGAGCAGTTCTTC
CASSSQGLYNEQFF
>TRBV3-1/TRBV3-2|TRBJ2-5|.|.
TGTGCCAGCAGCCAAGTTGGTCTAGGGGTACAGGAGACCCAGTACTTC
CASSQVGLGVQETQYF
>TRBV5-4|TRBJ1-5|.|.
TGTGCCAGCAGCTTGGTAAATGGGACTAGCAATCAGCCCCAGCATTTT
CASSLVNGTSNQPQHF
>TRBV4-2|TRBJ2-3|.|.
TGTGCCAGCAGCCAACTGGGGGTGGGCACAGATACGCAGTATTTT
CASSQLGVGTDTQYF
>TRBV27|TRBJ1-1|TRBD1|.
TGTGCCAGCAGTTTATTCCACCGGACAGGGGGCATATGGACTGAAGCTTTCTTT
CASSLFHRTGGIWTEAFF
>TRBV21-1|TRBJ1-5|.|.
TGTGCCAGCAGCAAAGTGGCCGGGACGGGGAATCAGCCCCAGCATTTT
CASSKVAGTGNQPQHF
>TRBV4-1|TRBJ2-2|.|.
TGCGCCAGCCGTAGGGTCCTTCCAGGGCAGAACACCGGGGAGCTGTTTTTT
CASRRVLPGQNTGELFF
>TRBV3-1/TRBV3-2|TRBJ2-2|.|.
TGTGCCAGCAGCCAATCCATGGGCCCGAACACCGGGGAGCTGTTTTTT
CASSQSMGPNTGELFF
>TRBV18|TRBJ1-4|.|.
TGTGCCAGCTCACCACTACCGTCAGGGGCAACTAATGAAAAACTGTTTTTT
CASSPLPSGATNEKLFF
>TRBV7-6|TRBJ2-1|.|.
TGTGCCAGCAGCTTAGCGGTACCATCGGACACCTACAATGAGCAGTTCTTC
CASSLAVPSDTYNEQFF
>TRBV2|TRBJ1-2|TRBD1|.
TGTGCCAGCAGGGGGGGACAGGGCAGCTATGGCTACACCTTC
CASRGGQGSYGYTF
>TRBV19|TRBJ1-2|TRBD1|.
TGTGCCAGTAGTCCCGGGACAGGGGGAAACTATGGCTACACCTTC
CASSPGTGGNYGYTF
>TRBV5-4|TRBJ2-1|TRBD1|.
TGTGCCAGCAGGCGACAGGGGTACAATGAGCAGTTCTTC
CASRRQGYNEQFF
>TRBV5-1|TRBJ2-1|.|.
TGCGCCAGCAGCTTTGCTCAGGTTGGGGATGAGCAGTTCTTC
CASSFAQVGDEQFF
>TRBV12-3/TRBV12-4|TRBJ1-5|.|.
TGTGCCAGCTTCGGTATTAGCAATCAGCCCCAGCATTTT
CASFGISNQPQHF
>TRBV20-1|TRBJ1-6|.|.
TGCAGTGCTAGTCCCAGGGGACGCGTCAAGTCGGGGTCACCCCTCCACTTT
CSASPRGRVKSGSPLHF
>TRBV3-1/TRBV3-2|TRBJ2-1|.|.
TGTGCCAGCAGCCAAGCGGGCTGGGGGACGAACAATGAGCAGTTCTTC
CASSQAGWGTNNEQFF
>TRBV5-1|TRBJ2-7|TRBD1|.
TGCGCCAGCAGCTTGAGGGACAGGTCCTACGAGCAGTACTTC
CASSLRDRSYEQYF
>TRBV19|TRBJ1-2|.|.
TGTGCCAGTAGTAGGTGGGCAGGGGATGCCTATGGCTACACCTTC
CASSRWAGDAYGYTF
>TRBV4-2|TRBJ1-5|.|.
TGTGCCAGCAGCCAAGATGCTTTACAGGAAGAGTGGTACAGCAATCAGCCCCAGCATTTT
CASSQDALQEEWYSNQPQHF
>TRBV28|TRBJ1-5|.|.
TGTGCCAGCAGTTTATACAATCAGCCCCAGCATTTT
CASSLYNQPQHF
>TRBV28|TRBJ1-6|TRBD1|few
TGTGCCAGCAGATCAACAGGGGTCGATTCACCCCTCCACTTT
CASRSTGVDSPLHF
>TRBV28|TRBJ1-1|.|once
TGTGCCAGCAGTTTTACCCCGGGGCAGGCTTCTGAAGCTTTCTTT
CASSFTPGQASEAFF
>TRBV27|TRBJ1-5|.|.
TGTGCCAGCACCCCGAGGGATAGCAATCAGCCCCAGCATTTT
CASTPRDSNQPQHF
>TRBV28|TRBJ1-5|TRBD1|.
TGTGCCAGTCTCGACAGGGGATCGGGTCAGCCCCAGCATTTT
CASLDRGSGQPQHF
>TRBV29-1|TRBJ2-5|.|.
TGCAGCGTTGTGATGCAGGTTCAACAAGAGACCCAGTACTTC
CSVVMQVQQETQYF
>TRBV3-1/TRBV3-2|TRBJ2-7|.|.
TGTGCCAGCAGCCAAACCGGGACGGACTACGAGCAGTACTTC
CASSQTGTDYEQYF
>TRBV5-5|TRBJ2-1|TRBD1|.
TGTGCCAGCAGGTCCGGGACAGGGGGCTGGAATGAGCAGTTCTTC
CASRSGTGGWNEQFF
>TRBV18|TRBJ2-7|.|.
TGTGCCAGCTCACCAGAGGGGGTTTATTTATACGAGCAGTACTTC
CASSPEGVYLYEQYF
>TRBV9|TRBJ1-2|.|few
TGTGCCAGCAGCGTAGGGGGAGGGTCCCTCTATGGCTACACCTTC
CASSVGGGSLYGYTF
>TRBV3-1/TRBV3-2|TRBJ1-2|.|.
TGTGCCAGCAGCCAAGATTGGGGGTCGACTAACTATGGCTACACCTTC
CASSQDWGSTNYGYTF
>TRBV28|TRBJ1-2|.|.
TGTGCCAGCAGCCGTGACAGGCTATCTGGCTACACCTTC
CASSRDRLSGYTF
>TRBV6-5|TRBJ1-5|.|.
TGTGCCAGCAGTTACTTTAGTTACAATCAGCCCCAGCATTTT
CASSYFSYNQPQHF
>TRBV5-1|TRBJ1-2|TRBD1|.
TGCGCCAGCAGCCAAAACACAGGGGGCGGCTACACCTTC
CASSQNTGGGYTF